The rows below give T cell receptor beta chains drawn from one sample of a study of PD-1 blockade in classical Hodgkin lymphoma. Method: immunoSEQ multiplex PCR; TCRdb's copy keeps in-frame clones and lacks some. The data show tens of thousands of clones, roughly nine tenths seen once. The sample consisted of peripheral blood mononuclear cells (PBMCs), taken before the fourth cycle of nivolumab. These receptors all come from a human donor with classical Hodgkin lymphoma. CDR3s include the opening cysteine and the closing phenylalanine or tryptophan. Each record gives: V gene, clone size, D gene, J gene, CDR3 protein, CDR3 DNA. A D gene is named only where the DNA matches it firmly. Clone size is not always given. Where it is, it says once, few, many or a class for expanded clones.

>TRBV23-1|-|TRBD1|TRBJ1-5
CASSQSRDWDSALNQPQHF
TGCGCCAGCAGTCAATCGCGGGATTGGGACAGCGCCCTGAATCAGCCCCAGCATTTT
>TRBV14|-|-|TRBJ2-3
CASSHRTAAWTQYF
TGTGCCAGCAGCCACCGGACAGCCGCATGGACGCAGTATTTT
>TRBV6-1|-|-|TRBJ2-5
CASSETGTQETQYF
TGTGCCAGCAGTGAAACCGGGACTCAAGAGACCCAGTACTTC
>TRBV27|few|-|TRBJ1-2
CASGDTPYGYTF
TGTGCCAGCGGAGACACGCCCTATGGCTACACCTTC
>TRBV9|-|TRBD2|TRBJ2-1
CASSVSPGGGPYNEQFF
TGTGCCAGCAGCGTATCGCCGGGGGGGGGCCCCTACAATGAGCAGTTCTTC
>TRBV27|-|TRBD1|TRBJ1-2
CASSPTGQGANYGYTF
TGTGCCAGCAGTCCAACTGGACAGGGAGCTAACTATGGCTACACCTTC
>TRBV7-3|-|-|TRBJ2-1
CASSSGRGRDEQFF
TGTGCCAGCAGCTCCGGGCGGGGGCGCGATGAGCAGTTCTTC
>TRBV18|-|-|TRBJ1-6
CASSEGSSSYNSPLHF
TGTGCCAGCTCAGAGGGCTCCAGCTCCTATAATTCACCCCTCCACTTT
>TRBV7-8|-|-|TRBJ2-7
CASSFGGLAYEQYF
TGTGCCAGCAGCTTCGGCGGGCTGGCCTACGAGCAGTACTTC
>TRBV30|-|-|TRBJ1-2
CAWRTPNYGYTF
TGTGCCTGGAGGACACCCAACTATGGCTACACCTTC
>TRBV6-4|-|TRBD2|TRBJ2-1
CASMRERGAGHEQFF
TGTGCCAGCATGAGGGAGCGGGGGGCAGGACATGAGCAGTTCTTC
>TRBV19|-|TRBD1|TRBJ2-3
CASSMRGQGADTQYF
TGTGCCAGTAGTATGAGGGGACAGGGCGCAGATACGCAGTATTTT
>TRBV9|once|-|TRBJ2-1
CASSSGGWDNEQFF
TGTGCCAGCAGCTCCGGGGGATGGGACAATGAGCAGTTCTTC
>TRBV2|-|-|TRBJ2-5
CASSQRRETQYF
TGTGCCAGCAGCCAGAGGCGTGAGACCCAGTACTTC
>TRBV27|-|-|TRBJ2-1
CASKFSGSYNEQFF
TGTGCCAGCAAATTTAGCGGCTCCTACAATGAGCAGTTCTTC
>TRBV2|once|-|TRBJ1-2
CASIRGINYGYTF
TGTGCCAGCATACGAGGGATTAACTATGGCTACACCTTC
>TRBV2|-|-|TRBJ1-2
CASTGDYGYTF
TGTGCCAGCACAGGAGACTATGGCTACACCTTC
>TRBV4-1|-|-|TRBJ1-1
CASSPRVGVDTEAFF
TGCGCCAGCAGCCCCAGAGTAGGGGTTGACACTGAAGCTTTCTTT
>TRBV15|-|-|TRBJ2-1
CATSRGGGAPDEQFF
TGTGCCACCAGCAGAGGTGGGGGGGCCCCCGATGAGCAGTTCTTC
>TRBV2|-|TRBD1|TRBJ1-2
CASSRVGDRGREGYTF
TGTGCCAGCAGTCGCGTCGGGGACAGGGGGCGCGAAGGCTACACCTTC
>TRBV6-6|once|TRBD1|TRBJ1-6
CASNLDRRGNSPLHF
TGTGCCAGCAATCTGGACAGGCGCGGGAATTCACCCCTCCACTTT
>TRBV5-1|-|TRBD2|TRBJ2-3
CASTFRAGELTDTQYF
TGCGCCAGCACCTTCCGCGCGGGGGAACTAACAGATACGCAGTATTTT
>TRBV27|once|-|TRBJ2-7
CASTSLQGPYEQYF
TGTGCCAGCACCTCACTCCAGGGCCCCTACGAGCAGTACTTC
>TRBV13|-|-|TRBJ1-5
CASSSNNQPQHF
TGTGCCAGCAGCTCTAACAATCAGCCCCAGCATTTT
>TRBV7-6|-|-|TRBJ2-3
CASSLILPLLTTDTQYF
TGTGCCAGCAGCTTAATCCTTCCCTTACTTACCACAGATACGCAGTATTTT
>TRBV4-1|few|TRBD1|TRBJ1-6
CASSQEVQGTLPLHF
TGCGCCAGCAGCCAAGAGGTACAGGGGACGCTACCCCTCCACTTT
>TRBV19|once|TRBD1|TRBJ1-5
CASSPRGTGPNQPQHF
TGTGCCAGTAGTCCCCGAGGGACAGGCCCAAATCAGCCCCAGCATTTT
>TRBV5-1|-|-|TRBJ1-2
CASSLAGERLGYTF
TGCGCCAGCAGCTTGGCCGGTGAAAGGCTTGGCTACACCTTC
>TRBV18|-|TRBD1|TRBJ1-6
CASSPIAGTGGSPLHF
TGTGCCAGCTCACCTATAGCCGGGACAGGGGGTTCACCCCTCCACTTT
>TRBV15|-|-|TRBJ2-1
CATSRGVNEQFF
TGTGCCACCAGCAGAGGGGTCAATGAGCAGTTCTTC
>TRBV5-6|-|-|TRBJ1-2
CASSGTLGVYGYTF
TGTGCCAGCAGTGGGACATTGGGAGTATATGGCTACACCTTC
>TRBV30|-|-|TRBJ1-2
CACGGGFYGYTF
TGTGCCTGTGGCGGAGGGTTCTATGGCTACACCTTC
>TRBV2|few|TRBD1|TRBJ1-2
CASTTDRVGYTF
TGTGCCAGCACAACCGACAGGGTTGGCTACACCTTC
>TRBV18|-|TRBD1|TRBJ1-1
CASSPGGRGGNTEAFF
TGTGCCAGCTCACCCGGGGGCAGGGGGGGAAACACTGAAGCTTTCTTT
>TRBV5-1|-|TRBD1|TRBJ1-2
CASTPAWDRGIDGYTF
TGCGCCAGCACCCCGGCGTGGGACAGGGGTATAGATGGCTACACCTTC
>TRBV5-5|-|-|TRBJ1-2
CASSLDISASGGYTF
TGTGCCAGCAGCTTGGACATCAGTGCTAGTGGTGGCTACACCTTC
>TRBV5-8|-|-|TRBJ1-5
CTSSYSQGNQPQHF
TGTACCAGCAGCTATTCTCAGGGGAATCAGCCCCAGCATTTT
>TRBV19|-|-|TRBJ2-2
CASSIARDALRTGELFF
TGTGCCAGTAGTATAGCTCGGGACGCACTCAGGACCGGGGAGCTGTTTTTT
>TRBV5-1|-|-|TRBJ2-1
CASSLLVGADLREQFF
TGCGCCAGCAGCTTGCTCGTCGGGGCAGATCTACGTGAGCAGTTCTTC
>TRBV2|few|-|TRBJ1-6
CASSESIGSPLHF
TGTGCCAGCAGTGAATCAATCGGGTCACCCCTCCACTTT
>TRBV4-1|-|TRBD2|TRBJ2-3
CASSKAGSTDTQYF
TGCGCCAGCAGCAAAGCGGGGAGCACAGATACGCAGTATTTT
>TRBV7-6|-|TRBD1|TRBJ2-7
CASSYRTGDYEQYF
TGTGCCAGCAGCTACAGGACAGGGGACTACGAGCAGTACTTC
>TRBV4-1|-|TRBD2|TRBJ2-7
CASSQASSGVHEQYF
TGCGCCAGCAGCCAAGCGAGTAGCGGGGTCCACGAGCAGTACTTC
>TRBV6-5|-|-|TRBJ1-6
CASSPGGQLRTLHF
TGTGCCAGCAGCCCCGGCGGACAGCTTAGGACCCTCCACTTT
>TRBV2|-|-|TRBJ1-2
CASDRYYGYTF
TGTGCCAGCGACAGATACTATGGCTACACCTTC
>TRBV7-2|-|-|TRBJ2-5
CASSLAGGGETQYF
TGTGCCAGCAGCTTAGCGGGGGGCGGGGAGACCCAGTACTTC
>TRBV14|-|TRBD2|TRBJ2-1
CASSQVRGGEQFF
TGTGCCAGCAGCCAAGTCCGCGGGGGTGAGCAGTTCTTC
>TRBV18|once|TRBD1|TRBJ1-3
CASSPGQGPRSGNTIYF
TGTGCCAGCTCACCCGGACAGGGGCCCCGCTCTGGAAACACCATATATTTT
>TRBV19|-|-|TRBJ1-1
CASTLGGQGMNTEAFF
TGTGCCAGTACCCTCGGGGGGCAGGGTATGAACACTGAAGCTTTCTTT
>TRBV6-4|-|-|TRBJ1-6
CASSGTVNSPLHF
TGTGCCAGCAGTGGGACAGTAAATTCACCCCTCCACTTT